Shown below are 3 T cell receptor beta chains from a single sample sequenced in a study of response to subunit inactivated influenza vaccine. TCRdb re-called the RT-PCR reads through MiXCR, storing one row per CDR3 protein. The sample consists of 650,000 to 700,000 distinct CDR3 sequences, more than 15% of them appearing once. The sample was PBMCs from blood, taken about 12 days after vaccination. Source of these receptors: a man aged 50 to 60 who received an inactivated influenza vaccine.

The chain combines TRBV7-3 with TRBJ1-1, with a tentative D call TRBD1 (5 bases). CDR3 size: 14 residues. Trimming took off 2 bases at V and 3 bases at J, with 10 bases between the two ends. Germline lookup yields CDR1 SGHTA and CDR2 FQGTGA. The CDR3 DNA follows: TGTGCCAGCAGCTTAGGGGGTAAGGACACTGAAGCTTTCTTT. Translated: CASSLGGKDTEAFF.

This clonotype has only a few counts. The CDR3 spells CASSLDRLAGYNEQFF. As DNA, the CDR3 is TGTGCCAGCAGCTTAGATCGACTAGCGGGATACAATGAGCAGTTCTTC. V and J are TRBV7-9 and TRBJ2-1, with 11 positions matching TRBD2. The CDR3 contains 16 residues. The germline gives CDR1 SEHNR, CDR2 FQNEAQ (reference sequence). The junction had 3 bases not matched to a gene; V was cut back by 1 base and J by 4 bases.

Only a few counts were recorded for this clonotype. This sequence joins TRBV20-1 and TRBJ2-2; D remains ambiguous. Germline V gene lookup returns CDR1 DFQATT and CDR2 SNEGSKA (reference sequence). With 6 bases removed from V and 6 bases from J, the gap between germline ends came to 17 bases. The CDR3 totals 14 residues. DNA of the CDR3: TGCAGTGCAACTCCGGGCCCTAGGGCCGGGGAGCTGTTTTTT. Translated, it gives CSATPGPRAGELFF.